This TCR beta chain was sequenced in a study of T cells in tuberculosis. About the research overall: This South African cohort compared adolescents with or without latent tuberculosis against adults with active tuberculosis.

Trimming removed 2 bases at V and 0 bases at J, with 8 bases between. The germline gives CDR1 MNHEY, CDR2 SMNVEV (reference sequence). The CDR3 loop spans 15 amino acids. As to time point: new active TB diagnosis, blood taken before or within 7 days of starting treatment. Patients were newly diagnosed, HIV-seronegative, and aged 18 or older. The protocol was immunoSEQ multiplex PCR, while the TCRdb copy is restricted to in-frame clones and leaves out a portion. This sample yields under 40,000 clones, of which more than 75% are seen a single time; roughly 5% belongs to the top ten. The source of this sequence is an adult with tuberculosis. This chain joins TRBV27 and TRBJ1-3; no clear D. The sequences come from PBMCs, collected at tuberculosis diagnosis. CDR3: CASSLVSGSGNTIYF. In DNA, the CDR3 is TGTGCCAGCAGTTTAGTGTCGGGCTCTGGAAACACCATATATTTT.